This entry lists 10 T cell receptor beta chains sequenced from one sample in a study of blood T cell repertoires in COVID-19. Here immunoSEQ multiplex PCR was the method, and the copy in TCRdb shows in-frame clones only, minus some. The sample carries 250,000 to 400,000 clones, 90% recorded once. The specimen sequenced was peripheral blood. These receptors came from a woman in her thirties with COVID-19, enrolled during active disease.

The V and J genes are TRBV5-1 and TRBJ2-7; TRBD1 aligns across 12 bases. V lost 2 bases to trimming and J lost 3 bases; unmatched junction nucleotides: 9. Germline CDR1 is SGHRS and CDR2 is YFSETQ. CDR3 size: 17 residues. The chain's CDR3 is CASSLPRGQGAGYEQYF. The CDR3 DNA sequence: TGCGCCAGCAGCTTACCACGGGGACAGGGGGCAGGCTACGAGCAGTACTTC. Combining the CDR3 with reference TRBV5-1 and TRBJ2-7 gives the whole variable domain KAGVTQTPRYLIKTRGQQVTLSCSPISGHRSVSWYQQTPGQGLQFLFEYFSETQRNKGNFPGRFSGRQFSNSRSEMNVSTLELGDSALYLCASSLPRGQGAGYEQYFGPGTRLTVT.

This clone was detected once. The rearrangement joins TRBV28 to TRBJ1-5; possibly TRBD1 for D (5 bases). The CDR3 totals 13 residues. Trimming left V 4 bases short and J 6 bases short, with 10 bases between. Germline V gene lookup returns CDR1 MDHEN and CDR2 SYDVKM. The CDR3 nucleotides read TGTGCCAGCAGTTCTACAAGGGGTCAGCCCCAGCATTTT. Its translation is CASSSTRGQPQHF.

The V gene is TRBV25-1, the J gene TRBJ2-3, with a possible D match to TRBD2 (5 bases). The CDR3 runs 14 residues. Per germline, CDR1 MGHDK and CDR2 SYGVNS. V lost 5 bases to trimming and J lost 0 bases, with 9 bases between them. The chain's CDR3 is CASSRAGSTDTQYF. CDR3 bases: TGTGCCAGCAGTCGCGCGGGTAGCACAGATACGCAGTATTTT. Supplemented by reference TRBV25-1 and TRBJ2-3, the full variable domain reads EADIYQTPRYLVIGTGKKITLECSQTMGHDKMYWYQQDPGMELHLIHYSYGVNSTEKGDLSSESTVSRIRTEHFPLTLESARPSHTSQYLCASSRAGSTDTQYFGPGTRLTVL.

The chain employs TRBV23-1 and TRBJ1-1; 7 bases agree with TRBD1. TRBV23-1 is filed as an ORF, its function uncertain. Unmatched junction bases numbered 3, after V lost 2 bases and J lost 0 bases. The CDR3 spans 15 residues. DNA for the CDR3: TGCGCCAGCAGTCAAAAGGACAGGTTGAACACTGAAGCTTTCTTT. This sequence encodes CASSQKDRLNTEAFF.

V and J are TRBV5-4 and TRBJ2-1, with 11 nucleotides matching TRBD2. The CDR3 covers 15 residues. The germline gives CDR1 SGHNT, CDR2 YYREEE (reference sequence). V shed 3 bases, J shed 10 bases, and the junction held 9 bases outside the gene matches. The CDR3 spells CASSSGLAVMGEQFF. In DNA, the CDR3 is TGTGCCAGCAGCTCGGGACTAGCGGTCATGGGGGAGCAGTTCTTC.

This rearrangement joins TRBV5-1 to TRBJ1-1; the D gene is possibly TRBD1 (6 bases). Looked up from germline, CDR1 is SGHRS and CDR2 is YFSETQ. V lost 0 bases and J lost 2, with 17 bases in between. This CDR3 spans 17 amino acids. The CDR3: CASSLADRSVFNTEAFF. The CDR3 DNA sequence: TGCGCCAGCAGCTTGGCCGACAGGTCGGTGTTTAACACTGAAGCTTTCTTT. The full variable domain, completed using reference TRBV5-1 and TRBJ1-1, is KAGVTQTPRYLIKTRGQQVTLSCSPISGHRSVSWYQQTPGQGLQFLFEYFSETQRNKGNFPGRFSGRQFSNSRSEMNVSTLELGDSALYLCASSLADRSVFNTEAFFGQGTRLTVV.

The V call is TRBV19, the J call TRBJ1-2, with TRBD1 matching over 11 bases. Germline CDR1 reads LNHDA; CDR2 reads SQIVND (reference sequence). Losses at the gene ends were 8 bases for V and 2 bases for J; bases not matched to a gene: 7. The CDR3 runs to 15 residues. In DNA, the CDR3 is TGTGCCAGTTCTACCTGGGACAGGGGGAACTATGGCTACACCTTC. It encodes CASSTWDRGNYGYTF.

In DNA form, the CDR3 reads TGTGCCTGGACGACTAGTTGGCCGAAGTTACGGTACAATGAGCAGTTCTTC. As protein: CAWTTSWPKLRYNEQFF. The chain carries TRBV30 and TRBJ2-1; possible D gene TRBD2, 6 bases. This CDR3 is 17 amino acids long. Germline CDR1 GTSNPN, CDR2 SVGIG (reference sequence). V was clipped by 4 bases and J by 4 bases, with 23 bases between them.

CDR3 amino acids: CASSRTDMYYGYTF. The CDR3 bases are TGTGCCAGCAGCCGGACAGACATGTACTATGGCTACACCTTC. The gene calls are TRBV9 and TRBJ1-2, with D possibly being TRBD1 (6 bases). Trimming cost V 4 bases and J 3 bases, with 13 bases left between them. The CDR3 extends over 14 amino acids. Germline V gives CDR1 SGDLS, CDR2 YYNGEE. Drawing the rest from reference TRBV9 and TRBJ1-2, the complete variable domain is DSGVTQTPKHLITATGQRVTLRCSPRSGDLSVYWYQQSLDQGLQFLIQYYNGEERAKGNILERFSAQQFPDLHSELNLSSLELGDSALYFCASSRTDMYYGYTFGSGTRLTVV.

The gene calls are TRBV2 and TRBJ1-2; D is undetermined. V lost 7 bases and J lost 0, with 9 bases in between. The CDR3 is made up of 13 amino acids. Germline-derived CDR1 and CDR2 are SNHLY and FYNNEI. CDR3 sequence reads: CASIEPPNYGYTF. Here the CDR3 DNA reads TGTGCCAGCATAGAACCGCCTAACTATGGCTACACCTTC.